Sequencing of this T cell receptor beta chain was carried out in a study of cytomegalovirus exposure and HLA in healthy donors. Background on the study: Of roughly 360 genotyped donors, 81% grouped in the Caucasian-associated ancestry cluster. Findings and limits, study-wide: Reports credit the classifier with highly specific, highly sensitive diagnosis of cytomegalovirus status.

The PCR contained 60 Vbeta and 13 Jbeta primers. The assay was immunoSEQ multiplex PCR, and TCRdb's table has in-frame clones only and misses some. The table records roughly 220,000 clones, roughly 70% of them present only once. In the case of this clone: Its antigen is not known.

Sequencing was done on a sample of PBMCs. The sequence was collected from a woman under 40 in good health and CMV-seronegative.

CDR3 sequence reads: CASSFGTGNEGELFF. CDR3 nucleotide sequence: TGTGCCAGCAGCTTCGGGACAGGGAATGAAGGGGAGCTGTTTTTT. The gene calls are TRBV5-8 and TRBJ2-2, with TRBD1 identical over 9 bases. The CDR3 totals 15 residues. Germline V gene lookup returns CDR1 SGHTS and CDR2 YDEGEE. The ends lost 2 bases at V and 8 bases at J; junction bases unmatched: 7.